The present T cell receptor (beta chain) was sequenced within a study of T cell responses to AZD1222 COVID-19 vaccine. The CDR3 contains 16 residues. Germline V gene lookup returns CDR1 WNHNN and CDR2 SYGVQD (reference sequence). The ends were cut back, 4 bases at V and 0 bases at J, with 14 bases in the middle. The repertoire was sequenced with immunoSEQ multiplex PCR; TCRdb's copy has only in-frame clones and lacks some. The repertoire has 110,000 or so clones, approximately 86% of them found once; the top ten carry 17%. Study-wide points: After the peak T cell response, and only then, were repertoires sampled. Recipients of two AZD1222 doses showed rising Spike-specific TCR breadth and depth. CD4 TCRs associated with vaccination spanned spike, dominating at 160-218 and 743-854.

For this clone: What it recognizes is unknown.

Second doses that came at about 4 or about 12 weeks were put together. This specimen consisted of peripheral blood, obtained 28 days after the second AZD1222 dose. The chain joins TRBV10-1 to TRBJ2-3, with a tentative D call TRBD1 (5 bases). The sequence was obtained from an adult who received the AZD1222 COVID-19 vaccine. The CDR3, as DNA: TGCGCCAGCAGTGTCTCGAAGGGGCCTAGCACAGATACGCAGTATTTT. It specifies CASSVSKGPSTDTQYF.